These 22 T cell receptor beta chains were all obtained from the same sample, sequenced in a study of T cell responses to AZD1222 COVID-19 vaccine (dated by TCRdb to the early 2020s). Explained via the paper, the time point label denotes: baseline before first vaccination. The library was prepared using the immunoSEQ multiplex PCR assay. TCRdb mirrors the immuneACCESS table, restricted to in-frame sequences. Some clones are absent from its copies; in checked studies, under half trace to an unresolved V gene, and the reason for the others is unknown. Within this sample are roughly 140,000 clones, with 94% of them counted one time only. Around 1.3% of the sample lies in the top ten. The sequencing here drew on peripheral blood, taken on day 0 of AZD1222 vaccination. Receptors were obtained from an adult in good health.

This rearrangement joins TRBV11-2 to TRBJ2-1; D is undetermined. The CDR3 totals 17 residues. Germline assignment: CDR1 SGHAT and CDR2 FQNNGV. V was clipped by 1 base and J by 0 bases, with 13 bases between them. Here the CDR3 reads CASSLGFGGSSYNEQFF. The CDR3 DNA reads TGTGCCAGCAGCTTAGGGTTCGGCGGAAGCTCCTACAATGAGCAGTTCTTC.

The CDR3 DNA follows: TGTGCCAGCAGTCCTAGGGTGAACACTGAAGCTTTCTTT. Its protein product is CASSPRVNTEAFF. This chain connects TRBV9 to TRBJ1-1, with D hard to call. This CDR3 has 13 residues. Deletions cut 5 bases from V and 0 bases from J, with 8 bases between. Germline values: CDR1 SGDLS, CDR2 YYNGEE.

In this sample, this clone turned up once. The chain links TRBV24-1 to TRBJ1-5; no clear D gene. CDR3 length: 14 amino acids. Germline V lookup: CDR1 KGHDR, CDR2 SFDVKD. V was shortened by 9 bases and J by 0 bases, with 11 bases between the two germline ends. CDR3 bases: TGTGCCACCGCGGCGGCAGGTAGCAATCAGCCCCAGCATTTT. The encoded protein is CATAAAGSNQPQHF.

The rearrangement links TRBV24-1 to TRBJ2-2; D may match TRBD1 or TRBD2 (5 bases each). The germline V gene has CDR1 KGHDR and CDR2 SFDVKD. V lost 0 bases and J 5 bases, leaving 6 bases between the germline ends. This CDR3 comprises 14 residues. The CDR3 coding sequence is TGTGCCACCAGTGATTTGGGGGGAACCGGGGAGCTGTTTTTT. Translated: CATSDLGGTGELFF.

J is TRBJ1-6 and V is TRBV7-9; D gene uncertain. Germline-derived CDR1 and CDR2 are SEHNR and FQNEAQ (reference sequence). The CDR3 totals 15 residues. V shed 3 bases and J shed 10 bases, with 16 bases lying between them. CDR3 protein: CASSFQDEGGSPLHF. The CDR3 DNA is TGTGCCAGCAGCTTCCAAGATGAGGGTGGGTCACCCCTCCACTTT.

The CDR3 nucleotides are TGTGCCAGCAGCTTAGTTGTTAGCTGGGACAGGACAGTAAATGAAAAACTGTTTTTT. It specifies CASSLVVSWDRTVNEKLFF. The chain combines TRBV7-8 with TRBJ1-4; TRBD1 matches 8 bases. Germline CDR1 reads SGHVS; CDR2 reads FQNEAQ. V lost 1 base, J lost 5 bases, and 15 bases stayed unmatched. The CDR3 contains 19 residues.

This chain's CDR3 is CASSPGQQIINQETQYF. The CDR3 DNA sequence: TGCGCCAGCAGCCCGGGACAGCAGATTATTAACCAAGAGACCCAGTACTTC. V is TRBV5-1 and J is TRBJ2-5, with 7 bases identical to TRBD1. There are 17 residues in the CDR3. The J segment lost 0 bases and the V segment lost 4 bases, leaving 12 bases of the junction unmatched. CDR1 is SGHRS, CDR2 YFSETQ, per germline. The full variable domain, its missing parts supplied by reference TRBV5-1 and TRBJ2-5, is KAGVTQTPRYLIKTRGQQVTLSCSPISGHRSVSWYQQTPGQGLQFLFEYFSETQRNKGNFPGRFSGRQFSNSRSEMNVSTLELGDSALYLCASSPGQQIINQETQYFGPGTRLLVL.

This clone was recorded only once. The chain is built from TRBV24-1 and TRBJ2-2, with TRBD1 matching over 9 bases. The CDR3 is 16 amino acids. Germline values: CDR1 KGHDR, CDR2 SFDVKD. The junction had 4 bases not matched to a gene; V was cut back by 4 bases and J by 2 bases. CDR3: CATSEPGQGNTGELFF. The CDR3 coding sequence is TGTGCCACCAGTGAGCCGGGACAGGGCAACACCGGGGAGCTGTTTTTT.

This chain uses TRBV12-5 with TRBJ1-5, with 7 bases matching TRBD1. CDR3 length: 14 residues. J was trimmed by 6 bases and V by 1 base; bases with no gene match: 3. The V gene's germline CDR1 is LGHNT and CDR2 FRNRAP. The CDR3 DNA sequence: TGTGCTAGTGGTTTGGAACAGGGGAGTCAGCCCCAGCATTTT. Protein: CASGLEQGSQPQHF. The whole variable domain, filled in from reference TRBV12-5 and TRBJ1-5, reads DARVTQTPRHKVTEMGQEVTMRCQPILGHNTVFWYRQTMMQGLELLAYFRNRAPLDDSGMPKDRFSAEMPDATLATLKIQPSEPRDSAVYFCASGLEQGSQPQHFGDGTRLSIL.

This clone showed up just once. This chain uses TRBV7-8 with TRBJ1-5; TRBD1 matches at 7 bases. The trim removed 2 bases at V and 1 base at J, leaving 5 bases unmatched. The CDR3 loop spans 16 amino acids. The germline CDR1 and CDR2 sequences are SGHVS and FQNEAQ. The CDR3 DNA sequence: TGTGCCAGCAGCTTACAGGGGGAGGGCAGCAATCAGCCCCAGCATTTT. Protein sequence: CASSLQGEGSNQPQHF.

In this sample, this clone turned up a few times. J is TRBJ2-7 and V is TRBV25-1; D ambiguous. CDR3 size: 15 residues. V was clipped by 1 base and J by 2 bases, with 12 bases between them. Germline V CDR1 and CDR2: MGHDK, SYGVNS. This CDR3 reads CASSELVCTAYEQYV. The CDR3 DNA reads as TGTGCCAGCAGTGAATTGGTGTGCACAGCCTACGAGCAGTACGTC.

The chain is built from TRBV7-5 and TRBJ2-3; the table assigns TRBD1, which was not confirmed against the DNA. TRBV7-5 represents a pseudogene. The CDR3 covers 15 residues. The CDR3 is CVRSKWDTSTDTQYF. In nucleotides, the CDR3 is TGTGTCAGAAGTAAATGGGACACGAGCACAGATACGCAGTATTTT.

The chain carries TRBV29-1 and TRBJ1-1, with TRBD1 as a possible D gene (5 bases). V gave up 7 bases and J gave up 4 bases, with 13 bases separating them. From germline, CDR1 is SQVTM and CDR2 ANQGSEA. The CDR3 contains 12 residues. CDR3 amino acids: CSAQGWSTEAFF. CDR3 DNA: TGCAGCGCCCAGGGCTGGAGCACTGAAGCTTTCTTT. The full variable domain, in which reference TRBV29-1 and TRBJ1-1 provide the parts outside the CDR3, is SAVISQKPSRDICQRGTSLTIQCQVDSQVTMMFWYRQQPGQSLTLIATANQGSEATYESGFVIDKFPISRPNLTFSTLTVSNMSPEDSSIYLCSAQGWSTEAFFGQGTRLTVV.

This clone has more than one count but fewer than ten. The rearrangement uses TRBV5-8 and TRBJ2-7; D remains ambiguous. Germline CDR1 SGHTS, CDR2 YDEGEE. CDR3 size: 13 residues. V lost 2 bases and J 6 bases, leaving 12 bases between the germline ends. The CDR3 here is CASSFRSGREQYV. CDR3 DNA: TGTGCCAGCAGCTTTAGGAGTGGGCGCGAGCAGTACGTC.

The chain carries TRBV6-5 and TRBJ2-5, with D uncertain. Trimming stripped 7 bases from V and 3 bases from J, with 12 bases between. CDR1 and CDR2 (germline): MNHEY, SVGAGI. The CDR3 runs to 13 residues. The CDR3 protein is CASNLKAEETQYF. The DNA of the CDR3 is TGTGCCAGCAATCTCAAGGCGGAAGAGACCCAGTACTTC.

This chain joins TRBV9 and TRBJ2-2, with D perhaps assigned TRBD1 or TRBD2 (6 bases each). This CDR3 has 15 amino acids. The V end was cut by 0 bases, the J end by 3 bases, with 9 bases between. Germline-derived CDR1 and CDR2 are SGDLS and YYNGEE. CDR3 nucleotide sequence: TGTGCCAGCAGCGTAGTAGGGGGGTACACCGGGGAGCTGTTTTTT. It translates to CASSVVGGYTGELFF. The full variable domain, its missing parts supplied by reference TRBV9 and TRBJ2-2, is DSGVTQTPKHLITATGQRVTLRCSPRSGDLSVYWYQQSLDQGLQFLIQYYNGEERAKGNILERFSAQQFPDLHSELNLSSLELGDSALYFCASSVVGGYTGELFFGEGSRLTVL.

The gene calls are TRBV19 and TRBJ2-5; 10 bases map to TRBD1. Germline V gives CDR1 LNHDA, CDR2 SQIVND (reference sequence). The CDR3 runs 16 residues. The V gene end was trimmed by 4 bases and the J gene end by 5 bases; junction bases not matched to a gene: 10. The CDR3 sequence is CASSTRDRGPWETQYF. The CDR3 DNA reads TGTGCCAGTAGTACAAGAGACAGGGGGCCGTGGGAGACCCAGTACTTC.

This chain uses TRBV5-1 with TRBJ1-1; TRBD1 matches at 8 bases. The CDR3 totals 14 residues. V lost 1 base and J lost 3; bases outside the gene matches: 2. Germline V gene data show CDR1 as SGHRS and CDR2 as YFSETQ. The CDR3, as DNA: TGCGCCAGCAGCTTGACAGGGGGACACACTGAAGCTTTCTTT. Translated: CASSLTGGHTEAFF.

This chain's CDR3 is CASSEYDQPQHF. In DNA form, the CDR3 reads TGTGCCAGCAGTGAATATGATCAGCCCCAGCATTTT. The chain is built from TRBV6-1 and TRBJ1-5; D gene unclear. The germline V and J ends were trimmed by 2 bases and 5 bases, with 4 bases remaining between them. This CDR3 is built from 12 residues. The V gene's germline CDR1 is MNHNS and CDR2 SASEGT.

The chain employs TRBV28 and TRBJ1-2; D is unclear. This CDR3 spans 12 amino acids. Germline V gene sequence: CDR1 MDHEN, CDR2 SYDVKM. V was clipped by 6 bases and J by 4 bases, with 9 bases between them. This CDR3 reads CASSGSLYGYTF. The CDR3 nucleotides are TGTGCCAGCAGCGGCAGCCTCTATGGCTACACCTTC.

The chain links TRBV28 to TRBJ1-3, with D unclear. Germline CDR1 and CDR2: MDHEN and SYDVKM. V lost 3 bases and J 3 bases, leaving 9 bases between the germline ends. CDR3 length: 14 amino acids. The CDR3 DNA reads as TGTGCCAGCAGTTTTCCGGGAGGTGGAAACACCATATATTTT. It is translated as CASSFPGGGNTIYF.

This chain uses TRBV15 with TRBJ2-2; D is unclear. This CDR3 has 15 residues. The germline V gene encodes CDR1 LNHNV and CDR2 YYDKDF (reference sequence). Trimming shortened V by 0 bases and J by 5 bases, and 10 bases separated the two germline ends. The CDR3 is CATSRDRPQTGELFF. CDR3 DNA: TGTGCCACCAGCAGAGATCGGCCCCAGACCGGGGAGCTGTTTTTT. The whole variable domain, filled in from reference TRBV15 and TRBJ2-2, reads DAMVIQNPRYQVTQFGKPVTLSCSQTLNHNVMYWYQQKSSQAPKLLFHYYDKDFNNEADTPDNFQSRRPNTSFCFLDIRSPGLGDTAMYLCATSRDRPQTGELFFGEGSRLTVL.